The clone carrying this T cell receptor beta chain occurred many times. Its antigen is as yet unknown. The CDR3 has 16 residues. The V and J ends lost 1 base and 0 bases respectively, with 11 bases between them. The germline V gene encodes CDR1 SGHTA and CDR2 FQGNSA. The data are from a study of neurological immune-mediated disorders. Every sequencing run generated in excess of 180 million TCR-beta sequences. These sequences covered 15-18 subjects. TCRdb recomputed calls from the 5' RACE reads with MiXCR, one row per CDR3 protein. The sample shows approximately 38,000 distinct CDR3 sequences, more than 2% of them seen only once. Notes on the study in general: Phylogenetically, 18 of 34 multiple sclerosis patients' repertoires fell into one related-CDR3 cluster, a possible signature. HTLV-1-associated myelopathy had the most TCR clonal expansion, whereas multiple sclerosis had the least (lower than in healthy controls). The absence of shared CDR3 amino acid sequences among expanded clones across subjects suggests private repertoires in all groups.

The origin of this receptor is a man in his fifties or sixties with multiple sclerosis. The chain links TRBV7-2 to TRBJ2-3, with a tentative D call TRBD2 (6 bases). The sequenced sample was PBMCs. In nucleotides, the CDR3 is TGTGCCAGCAGCTTAGTCGTTAGCGGTAGCACAGATACGCAGTATTTT. Translated: CASSLVVSGSTDTQYF.